The next 13 T cell receptor beta chains were all read from a single sample in a study of T cell clonality in common variable immunodeficiency. Findings of the study overall: Common variable immunodeficiency TCR beta sequences reportedly had fewer deletions and N-nucleotide insertions.

TCRdb keeps only in-frame clones here, not all; method: immunoSEQ multiplex PCR. Observed in the sample are some 13,000 clones, none of them singletons. No cognate antigen is known for these TCRs. Sequencing was carried out using peripheral blood mononuclear cells. The receptors stem from a human donor with common variable immunodeficiency.

This clone appeared many times. The CDR3 end lies 3 residues beyond the end of the read and is filled in from the germline J gene. The chain couples TRBV5-5 to TRBJ2-2; D may be TRBD2 (6 bases). The germline V gene encodes CDR1 SGHKS and CDR2 YYEKEE (reference sequence). With 4 bases removed from V and 1 base from J, the gap between germline ends came to 11 bases. This CDR3 spans 15 amino acids. The CDR3 sequence is CASSPEGQNTGELFF. Incomplete CDR3 DNA: TGTGCCAGCAGCCCGGAGGGGCAGAACACCGGGGAG.

Concerning this clone: The read ends 3 residues shy of where the CDR3 ends; the end is completed using the germline J gene. The chain combines TRBV7-2 with TRBJ1-2; tentatively, D is TRBD1 (6 bases). This CDR3 is built from 15 residues. The V end lost 3 bases, the J end lost 1 base, and 12 bases lay between the germline ends. The V gene's germline CDR1 is SGHTA and CDR2 FQGNSA. The part of the CDR3 DNA that was read is TGTGCCAGCAGCTTGGGCAGGGGTAGTAACTATGGC. Amino acid sequence: CASSLGRGSNYG. The whole CDR3 protein is CASSLGRGSNYGYTF.

This clone counts as medium-sized. The read finishes 3 residues shy of the CDR3 end, and the germline J gene is used to complete it. This sequence joins TRBV30 and TRBJ1-1; D is ambiguous. Germline V gives CDR1 GTSNPN, CDR2 SVGIG (reference sequence). The CDR3 consists of 13 residues. V lost 0 bases and J lost 7, with 12 bases in between. The DNA read from the CDR3 is TGTGCCTGGAGTGTTGTATTATCGGGTGAA. Protein: CAWSVVLSGE. The complete CDR3 protein is CAWSVVLSGEAFF. The whole variable domain, remainder taken from reference TRBV30 and TRBJ1-1, is SQTIHQWPATLVQPVGSPLSLECTVEGTSNPNLYWYRQAAGRGLQLLFYSVGIGQISSEVPQNLSASRPQDRQFILSSKKLLLSDSGFYLCAWSVVLSGEAFFGQGTRLTVV.

This clone was detected a few times. The read gets to within 3 residues of the CDR3 end, and the germline J gene fills in the rest. The V gene is TRBV6-1, the J gene TRBJ2-7, with TRBD1 matching over 8 bases. The CDR3 totals 17 residues. V shed 1 base, J shed 1 base, and the junction held 9 bases outside the gene matches. Per germline, CDR1 MNHNS and CDR2 SASEGT. The CDR3 loop is CASSEDFIGTGSYEQYF. CDR3 DNA (partial): TGTGCCAGCAGTGAAGATTTTATTGGGACAGGATCCTACGAG.

The sample holds a few counts of this clone. The read ends 3 residues before the CDR3 terminus; that terminus is restored from the germline J gene. The chain combines TRBV19 with TRBJ2-1, with 10 bases that match TRBD2. Germline trimming cut 3 bases from V and 1 base from J; bases unmatched to any gene: 6. This CDR3 contains 17 residues. Germline values: CDR1 LNHDA, CDR2 SQIVND (reference sequence). CDR3 amino acids: CASSIPSGGASYNEQFF. Partial CDR3 DNA: TGTGCCAGTAGTATCCCGAGCGGGGGGGCATCCTACAATGAG. The full variable domain, its missing parts supplied by reference TRBV19 and TRBJ2-1, is DGGITQSPKYLFRKEGQNVTLSCEQNLNHDAMYWYRQDPGQGLRLIYYSQIVNDFQKGDIAEGYSVSREKKESFPLTVTSAQKNPTAFYLCASSIPSGGASYNEQFFGPGTRLTVL.

To note about this clone: The read is 3 residues too short to cover the CDR3 end, so that end is filled in from the germline J gene. J is TRBJ1-4 and V is TRBV2; weak D call: TRBD1 (5 bases). From germline, CDR1 is SNHLY and CDR2 FYNNEI. The CDR3 covers 14 residues. With 6 bases removed from V and 8 bases from J, the gap between germline ends came to 16 bases. CDR3 in amino acids: CASRGDRLWEKLFF. The CDR3 DNA, read in part, is TGTGCCAGCAGAGGAGACAGACTTTGGGAAAAA.

This clone has more than one count but fewer than ten. The missing CDR3 end, 3 residues past where the read stops, is filled in from the germline J gene. The rearrangement links TRBV18 to TRBJ1-2; 7 bases are a match to TRBD1. With 2 bases clipped from V and 0 bases from J, the junction kept 9 bases outside the gene matches. The germline V gene has CDR1 KGHSH and CDR2 LQKENI. The CDR3 runs to 17 residues. The sequenced CDR3 bases are TGTGCCAGCTCACCAGGGGACAGCAAAACTGCTAACTATGGC. Its translation is CASSPGDSKTANYG. The CDR3 in its entirety is CASSPGDSKTANYGYTF.

This clone is termed medium-sized (0.01 to 0.1%). The read gets to within 3 residues of the CDR3 end, and the germline J gene fills in the rest. V is TRBV19 and J is TRBJ1-1; D uncertain. Germline V gives CDR1 LNHDA, CDR2 SQIVND (reference sequence). The CDR3 spans 9 residues. The CDR3 region is CASVSRAFF. The CDR3 DNA, read in part, is TGTGCCAGCGTATCGCGG.

This clone has only a few counts. The observed sequence ends 3 residues before the CDR3 terminus, with the missing tail filled in from the germline J gene. The gene calls are TRBV11-2 and TRBJ1-3, with TRBD1 as a possible D gene (6 bases). The CDR3 is 15 residues long. Germline-derived CDR1 and CDR2 are SGHAT and FQNNGV. Trimming took 4 bases from V and 3 from J, leaving 13 bases between them. The part of the CDR3 DNA that was read is TGTGCCAGCAGCTCACAGGGTCGTCTTGGAAACACC. Its protein is CASSSQGRLGNT. The CDR3 as a whole reads CASSSQGRLGNTIYF.

As for this clone: The read ends 3 residues early relative to the CDR3; the germline J gene fills the gap. The V and J genes are TRBV30 and TRBJ2-6; TRBD2 matches at 7 bases. Germline trimming cut 0 bases from V and 0 bases from J; bases unmatched to any gene: 14. Germline CDR1 and CDR2: GTSNPN and SVGIG (reference sequence). The CDR3 spans 20 residues. The CDR3 bases that were read are TGTGCCTGGAGTGTAATTTATGGGTGGGGGGGGTACTCTGGGGCCAACGTC. Translated, it gives CAWSVIYGWGGYSGANV. The whole CDR3 protein is CAWSVIYGWGGYSGANVLTF.

Concerning this clone: The read finishes 3 residues shy of the CDR3 end, and the germline J gene is used to complete it. The V gene is TRBV11-1, the J gene TRBJ2-3; D gene uncertain. Germline CDR1 SGHAT, CDR2 FQDESV (reference sequence). Trimming removed 1 base from V and 2 bases from J, with 7 bases in between. CDR3 length: 14 amino acids. CDR3 bases read: TGTGCCAGCAGCTTAGTTGCGGCCACAGATACG. Translated: CASSLVAATDT. The entire CDR3 protein is CASSLVAATDTQYF.

CDR3 DNA (partial): TGTGCCAAATTCCTGGGACAGCCCGTCGGGGAG. Translating it yields CAKFLGQPVGE. The CDR3 in its entirety is CAKFLGQPVGELFF. V gene TRBV7-2 combines with J gene TRBJ2-2; 7 nucleotides align to TRBD1. The CDR3 end is not reached by the read, which stops 3 residues before it; the germline J gene fills it in. Trimming cost V 10 bases and J 7 bases; bases outside gene matches: 12. This CDR3 region has 14 residues. CDR1 is SGHTA and CDR2 is FQGNSA in the germline V gene.

This clone showed up just a few times. The read gets to within 3 residues of the CDR3 end, and the germline J gene fills in the rest. The chain carries TRBV30 and TRBJ1-5, with 11 bases matching TRBD1. V trimming: 4 bases; J trimming: 7 bases; junction bases outside the gene matches: 6. The V gene's germline CDR1 is GTSNPN and CDR2 SVGIG (reference sequence). This CDR3 has 14 amino acids. The sequenced part of the CDR3 DNA is TGTGCCTGGAATCAAGGGACAGGGGGACAGCCC. Its protein is CAWNQGTGGQP. In full, the CDR3 reads CAWNQGTGGQPQHF.